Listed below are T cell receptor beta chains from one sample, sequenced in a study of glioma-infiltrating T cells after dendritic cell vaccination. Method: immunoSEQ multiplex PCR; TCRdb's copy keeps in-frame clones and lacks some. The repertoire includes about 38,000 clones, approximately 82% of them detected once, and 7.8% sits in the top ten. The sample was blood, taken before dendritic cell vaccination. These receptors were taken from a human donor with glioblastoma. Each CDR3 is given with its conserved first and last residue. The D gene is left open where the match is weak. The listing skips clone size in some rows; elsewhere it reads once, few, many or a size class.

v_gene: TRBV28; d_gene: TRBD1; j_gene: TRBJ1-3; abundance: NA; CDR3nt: TGTGCCAGCAGTGACGGGACAGCCTCTGGAAACACCATATATTTT; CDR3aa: CASSDGTASGNTIYF
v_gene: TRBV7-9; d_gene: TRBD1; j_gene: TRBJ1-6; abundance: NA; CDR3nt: TGTGCCAGCAGCACAGGGACAGGGGGCTCCTATAATTCACCCCTCCACTTT; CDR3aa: CASSTGTGGSYNSPLHF
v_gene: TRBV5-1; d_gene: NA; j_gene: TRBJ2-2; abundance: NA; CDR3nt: TGCGCCAGCAGCTCTAACTTGGACTGGTTCAACACCGGGGAGCTGTTTTTT; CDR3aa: CASSSNLDWFNTGELFF
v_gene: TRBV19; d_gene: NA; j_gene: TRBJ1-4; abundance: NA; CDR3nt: TGTGCCAGTAGTAATCCAGGGTCGACTAATGAAAAACTGTTTTTT; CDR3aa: CASSNPGSTNEKLFF
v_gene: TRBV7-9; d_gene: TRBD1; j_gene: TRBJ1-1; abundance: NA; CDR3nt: TGTGCCAGCAACCACAATGAGGGGGCCCGGGCTTTCTTT; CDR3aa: CASNHNEGARAFF
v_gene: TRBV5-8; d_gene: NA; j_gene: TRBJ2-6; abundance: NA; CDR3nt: TGTGCCAGCAGCTTGTATCAGGGGACTGGGGCCAACGTCCTGACTTTC; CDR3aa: CASSLYQGTGANVLTF
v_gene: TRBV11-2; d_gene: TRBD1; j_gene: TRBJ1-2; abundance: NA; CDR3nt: TGTGCCAGCAGCCTAACCGGGACAGGGGATGGCTACACCTTC; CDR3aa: CASSLTGTGDGYTF
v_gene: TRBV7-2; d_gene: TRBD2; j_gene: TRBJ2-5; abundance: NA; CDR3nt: TGTGCCAGCAGCTTTCCTAGCGGGGGGGTGGAGACCCAGTACTTC; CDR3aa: CASSFPSGGVETQYF
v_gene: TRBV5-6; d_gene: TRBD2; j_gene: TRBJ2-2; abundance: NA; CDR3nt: TGTGCCAGCAGCTACGGACTAGCGGGGGGTCTCACCGGGGAGCTGTTTTTT; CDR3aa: CASSYGLAGGLTGELFF
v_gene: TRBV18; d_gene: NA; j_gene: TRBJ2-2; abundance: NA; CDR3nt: TGTGCCAGCTCACAGACTACGAACACCGGGGAGCTGTTTTTT; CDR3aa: CASSQTTNTGELFF
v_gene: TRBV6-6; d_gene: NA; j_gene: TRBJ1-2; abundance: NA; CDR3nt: TGTGCCAGCAGCCCCTCACAGGGACGGCGCTATGGCTACACCTTC; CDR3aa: CASSPSQGRRYGYTF
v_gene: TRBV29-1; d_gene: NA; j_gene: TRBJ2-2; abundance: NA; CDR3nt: TGCAGCGTTGAACACGGGAAAGGGCCCCCGTTTTTT; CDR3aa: CSVEHGKGPPFF
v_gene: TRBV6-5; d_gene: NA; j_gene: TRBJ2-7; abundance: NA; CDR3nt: TGTGCCAGCAGTTACGCTGGAGGGTACGAGCAGTACTTC; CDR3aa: CASSYAGGYEQYF
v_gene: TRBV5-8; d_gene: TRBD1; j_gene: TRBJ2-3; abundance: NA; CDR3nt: TGTGCCAGCAGCTGGGGACAGGGATCCACAGATACGCAGTATTTT; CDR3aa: CASSWGQGSTDTQYF
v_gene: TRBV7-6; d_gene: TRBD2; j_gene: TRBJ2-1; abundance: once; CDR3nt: TGTGCCAGCAGCTTTCGACTAGCGGGGGATATTTACAATGAGCAGTTCTTC; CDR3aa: CASSFRLAGDIYNEQFF
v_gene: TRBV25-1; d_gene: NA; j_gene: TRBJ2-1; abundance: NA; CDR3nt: TGTGCCAGCAGGGGTACGGGCTCCTACAATGAGCAGTTCTTC; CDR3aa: CASRGTGSYNEQFF
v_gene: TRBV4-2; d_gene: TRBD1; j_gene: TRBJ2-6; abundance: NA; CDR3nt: TGTGCCAGCAGCCAAGATACTCAGCGGGTAGGACAGGGGGCCGGGGCCAACGTCCTGACTTTC; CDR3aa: CASSQDTQRVGQGAGANVLTF
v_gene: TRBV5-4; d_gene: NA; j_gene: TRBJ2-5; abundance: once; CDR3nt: TGTGCCAGCAGCTTGGACGGCCGGGGGGAGACCCAGTACTTC; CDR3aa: CASSLDGRGETQYF
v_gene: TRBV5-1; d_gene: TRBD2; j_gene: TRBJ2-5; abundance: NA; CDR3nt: TGCGCCAGCAGCTCCAGCGGGGGTAGAGAGACCCAGTACTTC; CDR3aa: CASSSSGGRETQYF
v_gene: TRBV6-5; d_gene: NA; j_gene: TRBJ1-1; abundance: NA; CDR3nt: TGTGCCAGCAGTTACGAGGAGGAAGCTTTCTTT; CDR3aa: CASSYEEEAFF
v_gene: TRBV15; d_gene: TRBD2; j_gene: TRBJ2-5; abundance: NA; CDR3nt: TGTGCCACCAGCGGAGCCGGCGGGGGGGGCGGGGAGACCCAGTACTTC; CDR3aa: CATSGAGGGGGETQYF
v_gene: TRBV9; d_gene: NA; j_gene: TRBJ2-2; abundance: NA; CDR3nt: TGTGCCAGCAGCGCGGGTGGGGGCCTCGGGGAGCTGTTTTTT; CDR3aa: CASSAGGGLGELFF
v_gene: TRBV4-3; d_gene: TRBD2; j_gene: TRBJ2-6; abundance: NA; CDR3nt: TGCGCCAGCAGCCAAGGGACTAGCAGCTCTGGGGCCAACGTCCTGACTTTC; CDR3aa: CASSQGTSSSGANVLTF
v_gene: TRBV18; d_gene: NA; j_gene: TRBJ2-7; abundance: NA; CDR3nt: TGTGCCAGCTCCCCCGGAGAGATGTACGAGCAGTACTTC; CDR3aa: CASSPGEMYEQYF
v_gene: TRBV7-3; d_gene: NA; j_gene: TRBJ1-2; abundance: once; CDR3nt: TGTGCCAGCAGCTCCGGGCCCGCGAGGGAAGGCTACACCTTC; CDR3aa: CASSSGPAREGYTF
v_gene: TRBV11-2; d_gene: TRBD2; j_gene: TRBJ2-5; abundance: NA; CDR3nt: TGTGCCAGCGGAGGGGCGCCAGCGGGGGAGCAGTACTTC; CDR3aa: CASGGAPAGEQYF
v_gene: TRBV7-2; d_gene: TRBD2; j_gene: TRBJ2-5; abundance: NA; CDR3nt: TGTGCCAGCAGCTTACCGGGGCGGGAGGAGACCCAGTACTTC; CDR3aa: CASSLPGREETQYF
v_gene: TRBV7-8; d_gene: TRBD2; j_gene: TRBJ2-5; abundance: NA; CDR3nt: TGTGCCAGCAGCCCTTGGACTAGAGGGGAGACCCAGTACTTC; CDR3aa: CASSPWTRGETQYF
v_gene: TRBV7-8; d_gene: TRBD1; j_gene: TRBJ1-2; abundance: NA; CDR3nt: TGTGCCAGCAGCGTTGGGACAGTCCTTAACTATGGCTACACCTTC; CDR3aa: CASSVGTVLNYGYTF
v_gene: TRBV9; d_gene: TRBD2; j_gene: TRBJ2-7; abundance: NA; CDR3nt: TGTGCCAGCAGCACTAGCGGGGGATCCACCTACGAGCAGTACTTC; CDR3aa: CASSTSGGSTYEQYF
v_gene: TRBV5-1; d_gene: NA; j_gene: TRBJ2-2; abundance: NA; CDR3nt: TGCGCCAGCAGCTTAGGACAGTTCACCGGGGAGCTGTTTTTT; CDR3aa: CASSLGQFTGELFF
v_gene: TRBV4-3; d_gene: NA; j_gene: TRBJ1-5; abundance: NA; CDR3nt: TGCGCCAGCAGCCAAGATTTGGCCCATCAGCCCCAGCATTTT; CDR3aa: CASSQDLAHQPQHF
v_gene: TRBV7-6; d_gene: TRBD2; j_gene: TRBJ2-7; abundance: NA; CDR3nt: TGTGCCAGCAGCTTAAGTAGCGGGTACGAGCAGTACTTC; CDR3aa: CASSLSSGYEQYF